This passage covers 32 T cell receptor beta chains from one sample sequenced in a study of blood T cell repertoires in COVID-19. Generated by immunoSEQ multiplex PCR, the TCRdb table keeps only in-frame clones and is missing some. The sample lists roughly 130,000 clones; around 87% were seen once. Sequencing was carried out using peripheral blood. The receptors come from an older woman with acute or convalescent COVID-19.

The chain carries TRBV7-8 and TRBJ2-1, with 8 bases matching TRBD2. Germline loops: CDR1 SGHVS, CDR2 FQNEAQ. CDR3 length: 15 amino acids. Trimming cost V 5 bases and J 9 bases; bases outside gene matches: 12. CDR3 in DNA: TGTGCCAGCAGCACCCGGACTAGCCCCTTTGTTGAGCAGTTCTTC. This encodes CASSTRTSPFVEQFF. The complete variable domain, with remaining parts taken from reference TRBV7-8 and TRBJ2-1, reads GAGVSQSPRYKVAKRGQDVALRCDPISGHVSLFWYQQALGQGPEFLTYFQNEAQLDKSGLPSDRFFAERPEGSVSTLKIQRTQQEDSAVYLCASSTRTSPFVEQFFGPGTRLTVL.

The chain uses TRBV4-1 and TRBJ2-7; D is undetermined. Trimming removed 4 bases from V and 1 base from J, with 8 bases in between. The germline V gene has CDR1 MGHRA and CDR2 YSYEKL. The CDR3 extends over 13 amino acids. CDR3: CASSLGSSYEQYF. The CDR3 nucleotides read TGCGCCAGCAGCCTGGGCTCTTCCTACGAGCAGTACTTC.

The gene calls are TRBV11-2 and TRBJ1-2; perhaps TRBD1 as D (5 bases). Germline values: CDR1 SGHAT, CDR2 FQNNGV. V was pared by 5 bases and J by 3 bases, with 10 bases between. The CDR3 length is 13 residues. The CDR3 loop reads CASSPAGDYGYTF. The DNA for the CDR3 is TGTGCCAGCAGCCCAGCGGGGGACTATGGCTACACCTTC.

This chain joins TRBV6-5 and TRBJ2-5, with 9 bases fitting TRBD1. V lost 9 bases to trimming and J lost 5 bases; unmatched junction nucleotides: 4. The CDR3 is 12 amino acids. Germline assignment: CDR1 MNHEY and CDR2 SVGAGI. The DNA of the CDR3 is TGTGCCAGTGCGACAGGGGGTGAGACCCAGTACTTC. Translated, it gives CASATGGETQYF.

The chain recombines TRBV7-9 with TRBJ1-3; D uncertain. Germline assignment: CDR1 SEHNR and CDR2 FQNEAQ (reference sequence). The V end lost 4 bases, the J end lost 7 bases, and 8 bases lay between the germline ends. CDR3 length: 12 amino acids. DNA of the CDR3: TGTGCCAGCAGCTCCCTCAGTAACACCATATATTTT. It codes for CASSSLSNTIYF.

This clone was seen a single time. The chain carries TRBV19 and TRBJ1-2, with 7 bases lining up with TRBD1. The junction had 5 bases not matched to a gene; V was cut back by 7 bases and J by 3 bases. The CDR3 is 13 amino acids. Germline lookup yields CDR1 LNHDA and CDR2 SQIVND (reference sequence). The DNA of the CDR3 is TGTGCCAGTACCCCGACAGGGTACTATGGCTACACCTTC. Protein product: CASTPTGYYGYTF.

The V gene is TRBV7-9, the J gene TRBJ2-5; TRBD2 matches 7 bases. Germline V gene lookup returns CDR1 SEHNR and CDR2 FQNEAQ (reference sequence). With 1 base clipped from V and 4 bases from J, the junction kept 3 bases outside the gene matches. The CDR3 is 14 amino acids. The CDR3 is CASSLVGGGETQYF. CDR3 bases: TGTGCCAGCAGCTTAGTCGGCGGGGGAGAGACCCAGTACTTC. Full variable domain (outside the CDR3, taken from reference TRBV7-9 and TRBJ2-5): DTGVSQNPRHKITKRGQNVTFRCDPISEHNRLYWYRQTLGQGPEFLTYFQNEAQLEKSRLLSDRFSAERPKGSFSTLEIQRTEQGDSAMYLCASSLVGGGETQYFGPGTRLLVL.

The J gene is TRBJ2-1, the V gene TRBV5-4, with TRBD2 matching over 14 bases. V lost 4 bases and J lost 9; bases outside the gene matches: 9. Germline V gives CDR1 SGHNT, CDR2 YYREEE (reference sequence). The CDR3 covers 16 residues. As DNA, the CDR3 is TGTGCCAGCAGCCCAGGACTAGCGGGAGGCCCTGGTGAGCAGTTCTTC. Its protein product is CASSPGLAGGPGEQFF.

The gene calls are TRBV5-8 and TRBJ1-1; D uncertain. The CDR3 has 16 residues. Germline-derived CDR1 and CDR2 are SGHTS and YDEGEE. The V end was cut by 4 bases, the J end by 2 bases, with 18 bases between. CDR3 region: CASSKGSLSGNTEAFF. The DNA for the CDR3 is TGTGCCAGCAGCAAAGGGTCCTTATCGGGAAACACTGAAGCTTTCTTT.

V is TRBV2 and J is TRBJ2-3; maybe TRBD2 (6 bases). This CDR3 region has 15 residues. Trimming took 3 bases from V and 6 from J, leaving 16 bases between them. The germline gives CDR1 SNHLY, CDR2 FYNNEI. The CDR3, as DNA: TGTGCCAGCAGTGAGGGTGGGACGGGACTGGATACGCAGTATTTT. This translates into CASSEGGTGLDTQYF.

This clone has a single count. This rearrangement joins TRBV7-2 to TRBJ2-2; 8 bases line up with TRBD2. Germline V gives CDR1 SGHTA, CDR2 FQGNSA. There are 15 residues in the CDR3. The V and J ends lost 4 bases and 6 bases, in that order; junction bases with no gene match: 7. CDR3 bases: TGTGCCAGCAGCTGGACTAGCAGTGCGGCCGGGGAGCTGTTTTTT. This translates into CASSWTSSAAGELFF.

CDR3 in DNA: TGTGCCAGCAGTTTGCTAAAAGAGACCCAGTACTTC. Amino acid sequence: CASSLLKETQYF. The V gene is TRBV28, the J gene TRBJ2-5; the D is unclear. The ends were cut back, 3 bases at V and 3 bases at J, with 5 bases in the middle. CDR1 is MDHEN, CDR2 SYDVKM, per germline. This CDR3 is 12 amino acids long.

The chain employs TRBV28 and TRBJ1-1, with TRBD1 identical over 12 bases. After removal of 7 bases from V and 1 base from J, the junction contained 4 bases not matched to a gene. From germline, CDR1 is MDHEN and CDR2 SYDVKM. The CDR3 runs 15 residues. This CDR3 reads CASTGQGAQNTEAFF. The CDR3 DNA is TGTGCCAGCACGGGACAGGGGGCGCAGAACACTGAAGCTTTCTTT.

The CDR3: CASSQEDRGHLDSPLHF. CDR3 coding DNA: TGTGCCAGCAGCCAAGAGGACAGGGGGCATTTGGATTCACCCCTCCACTTT. The chain couples TRBV14 to TRBJ1-6, with TRBD1 matching over 11 bases. Unmatched junction bases numbered 6, after V lost 0 bases and J lost 8 bases. This CDR3 has 17 amino acids. The germline V gene has CDR1 SGHDN and CDR2 FVKESK.

The CDR3 DNA reads as TGTGCCAGCAGCTACCGGGACAGGGGGACCACTGAAGCTTTCTTT. This gives the protein CASSYRDRGTTEAFF. The chain recombines TRBV7-8 with TRBJ1-1, with 11 bases identical to TRBD1. Germline V gene data show CDR1 as SGHVS and CDR2 as FQNEAQ. V dropped 4 bases and J dropped 4; count of bases not matched to a gene: 5. The CDR3 is 15 amino acids.

This chain uses TRBV6-5 with TRBJ2-1; 9 bases map to TRBD2. CDR3 length: 15 residues. V lost 3 bases to trimming and J lost 7 bases; unmatched junction nucleotides: 7. CDR1 and CDR2 (germline): MNHEY, SVGAGI. CDR3 loop: CASSYRGLALNEQFF. For the CDR3, the DNA is TGTGCCAGCAGTTATAGAGGACTAGCGCTGAATGAGCAGTTCTTC.

The genes are TRBV27 and TRBJ1-2; no firm D call. The germline V gene has CDR1 MNHEY and CDR2 SMNVEV (reference sequence). The CDR3 has 13 residues. V lost 5 bases and J 4 bases, leaving 11 bases between the germline ends. CDR3 in amino acids: CASSKQGAYGYTF. The CDR3 DNA is TGTGCCAGCAGTAAACAAGGAGCCTATGGCTACACCTTC.

CDR3: CASSHWDRGRGYEQYF. DNA for the CDR3: TGTGCCAGCAGCCACTGGGACAGGGGGCGAGGCTACGAGCAGTACTTC. The chain links TRBV5-4 to TRBJ2-7, with TRBD1 matching over 12 bases. This CDR3 has 16 residues. The V segment lost 4 bases and the J segment 3 bases; nucleotides outside the gene matches: 8. The germline V gene has CDR1 SGHNT and CDR2 YYREEE (reference sequence).

The chain joins TRBV5-1 to TRBJ2-3; 12 bases line up with TRBD2. After removal of 4 bases from V and 3 bases from J, the junction contained 15 bases not matched to a gene. Germline-derived CDR1 and CDR2 are SGHRS and YFSETQ. The CDR3 is 19 residues long. The CDR3 DNA follows: TGCGCCAGCAGCCCGGGACTAGCGGGTCCCACCCGAGGGACAGATACGCAGTATTTT. Translation gives CASSPGLAGPTRGTDTQYF. Together with reference TRBV5-1 and TRBJ2-3, the CDR3 gives the full variable domain: KAGVTQTPRYLIKTRGQQVTLSCSPISGHRSVSWYQQTPGQGLQFLFEYFSETQRNKGNFPGRFSGRQFSNSRSEMNVSTLELGDSALYLCASSPGLAGPTRGTDTQYFGPGTRLTVL.

V gene TRBV6-5 combines with J gene TRBJ1-2, with D perhaps TRBD1 (6 bases). The CDR3 spans 15 residues. V was shortened by 6 bases and J by 0 bases, with 14 bases between the two germline ends. Germline V gives CDR1 MNHEY, CDR2 SVGAGI. The CDR3 nucleotides are TGTGCCAGCAGGGTCCCAGGGGCAGCTAACTATGGCTACACCTTC. Translating it yields CASRVPGAANYGYTF.

The chain is built from TRBV5-1 and TRBJ1-2; D is unresolved. There are 13 residues in the CDR3. With 0 bases removed from V and 6 bases from J, the gap between germline ends came to 9 bases. Germline V gene sequence: CDR1 SGHRS, CDR2 YFSETQ. The CDR3 DNA reads as TGCGCCAGCAGCTTGGTCCGGGGAGATGGCTACACCTTC. The encoded protein is CASSLVRGDGYTF.

The rearrangement links TRBV19 to TRBJ1-1, with 9 bases lining up with TRBD1. Trimming cost V 3 bases and J 6 bases; bases outside gene matches: 5. The CDR3 extends over 14 amino acids. CDR1 is LNHDA, CDR2 SQIVND, per germline (reference sequence). DNA for the CDR3: TGTGCCAGTAGTATGGGGACAGGGCTTGCTGAAGCTTTCTTT. It codes for CASSMGTGLAEAFF. The complete variable domain, with remaining parts taken from reference TRBV19 and TRBJ1-1, reads DGGITQSPKYLFRKEGQNVTLSCEQNLNHDAMYWYRQDPGQGLRLIYYSQIVNDFQKGDIAEGYSVSREKKESFPLTVTSAQKNPTAFYLCASSMGTGLAEAFFGQGTRLTVV.

V is TRBV7-2 and J is TRBJ2-7; TRBD2 aligns across 12 bases. The CDR3 covers 14 residues. The germline V gene has CDR1 SGHTA and CDR2 FQGNSA. V was clipped by 5 bases and J by 6 bases; unmatched bases: 5. The CDR3 loop reads CASSKGLAGREQYV. The DNA for the CDR3 is TGTGCCAGCAGCAAAGGACTAGCGGGACGCGAGCAGTACGTC.

This rearrangement joins TRBV2 to TRBJ2-1, with TRBD2 identical over 11 bases. Germline values: CDR1 SNHLY, CDR2 FYNNEI. The V gene end was trimmed by 6 bases and the J gene end by 2 bases; junction bases not matched to a gene: 9. The CDR3 length is 17 residues. The CDR3 region is CASSRTSGYLTYNEQFF. Here the CDR3 DNA reads TGTGCCAGCAGCAGGACTAGCGGGTACCTCACCTACAATGAGCAGTTCTTC.

In this sample, this clone turned up once. The chain uses TRBV2 and TRBJ2-5; 12 nucleotides line up with TRBD2. Trimming at V came to 8 bases and at J to 7 bases, leaving 8 bases not matched to a gene. Germline values: CDR1 SNHLY, CDR2 FYNNEI. The CDR3 runs to 14 residues. The CDR3 DNA is TGTGCCAGCCCTGGGACTAGCGGGTCAGGGACCCAGTACTTC. Amino acids: CASPGTSGSGTQYF.

The chain carries TRBV11-3 and TRBJ2-5; D is perhaps TRBD1 (5 bases). The CDR3 sequence is 13 residues long. The V and J ends lost 5 bases and 5 bases respectively, with 12 bases between them. Germline values: CDR1 SGHNT, CDR2 YENEEA. CDR3 loop: CASSRSGAETQYF. Written as DNA, the CDR3 is TGTGCCAGCAGCCGCAGTGGGGCGGAGACCCAGTACTTC.

The V and J genes are TRBV7-8 and TRBJ1-1; 7 positions agree with TRBD1. Germline-derived CDR1 and CDR2 are SGHVS and FQNEAQ. The CDR3 is 13 residues long. V dropped 0 bases and J dropped 5; count of bases not matched to a gene: 0. The CDR3 sequence: CASSLATGTEAFF. The CDR3 coding sequence is TGTGCCAGCAGCTTAGCGACAGGGACTGAAGCTTTCTTT.

This chain joins TRBV19 and TRBJ1-2; D is perhaps TRBD1 (6 bases). Germline-derived CDR1 and CDR2 are LNHDA and SQIVND (reference sequence). The CDR3 spans 14 residues. Deletions cut 8 bases from V and 0 bases from J, with 13 bases between. CDR3 coding DNA: TGTGCCAGTGAGAGGGGGGGACCTAACTATGGCTACACCTTC. This translates into CASERGGPNYGYTF.

This rearrangement joins TRBV7-2 to TRBJ1-2, with a weak D call TRBD1 (6 bases). Germline CDR1 and CDR2: SGHTA and FQGNSA. CDR3 length: 15 amino acids. V was trimmed by 4 bases and J by 4 bases, leaving 16 bases between them. The CDR3 reads CASSSNYRDFYGYTF. For the CDR3, the DNA is TGTGCCAGCAGCTCCAACTACAGGGATTTCTATGGCTACACCTTC.

J is TRBJ1-4 and V is TRBV2, with no clear D. Germline values: CDR1 SNHLY, CDR2 FYNNEI. This CDR3 has 12 residues. V was shortened by 10 bases and J by 5 bases, with 11 bases between the two germline ends. The CDR3 DNA reads TGTGCCATACGGAGTTTAAATGAAAAACTGTTTTTT. Its translation: CAIRSLNEKLFF.

The rearrangement joins TRBV2 to TRBJ2-5; 7 positions agree with TRBD1. The V and J ends lost 5 bases and 4 bases, in that order; junction bases with no gene match: 7. The CDR3 contains 14 residues. Germline V gene data show CDR1 as SNHLY and CDR2 as FYNNEI. The DNA of the CDR3 is TGTGCCAGCAGTCGACAGGGAAGGGGAGAGACCCAGTACTTC. Translating gives CASSRQGRGETQYF.

This chain uses TRBV27 with TRBJ2-7; 7 bases are a match to TRBD1. CDR1 is MNHEY, CDR2 SMNVEV, per germline (reference sequence). With V trimmed by 6 bases and J by 4 bases, 15 bases remained unmatched. The CDR3 has 16 residues. The CDR3 DNA reads as TGTGCCAGCAGGAGAGTAGAGACAGGGTTAATTTACGAGCAGTACTTC. As protein: CASRRVETGLIYEQYF.